This T cell receptor beta chain was identified in a study of beta chain features in type 1 diabetes. Expressed TCRB transcripts got sequenced, as all isolated RNA was reverse transcribed. Using immunoSEQ multiplex PCR, the repertoire was profiled, and TCRdb retains in-frame clones only, with some absent. The repertoire holds roughly 380,000 clones, with around a fifth as singletons. This CDR3 has 11 residues. Germline assignment: CDR1 SQVTM and CDR2 ANQGSEA. Trimming shortened V by 0 bases and J by 7 bases, and 6 bases separated the two germline ends. This clone was seen a handful of times. Its antigen is currently unknown. Sorting of CD4+ naive, central memory, regulatory and stem cell-like memory cells was performed via CD45RO/CCR7/CD25/CD127/CD95/CD27. Purity above 98% was achieved in all sorted populations. Findings and caveats of the study: A greater similarity of naive, central memory and Treg TCRB repertoires was seen among patients than among healthy donors.

The genes are TRBV29-1 and TRBJ1-2, with D uncertain. The sequenced material came from naive CD4+ T cells from blood. This receptor was obtained from a woman under 30 in good health. This CDR3 is CSVEESGGYTF. The DNA of the CDR3 is TGCAGCGTTGAAGAGTCGGGTGGCTACACCTTC.